These 19 T cell receptor beta chains share one sample of origin, sequenced in a study of tumor-infiltrating lymphocytes in primary liver carcinoma. The roughly 18-32 mg bulk tissue piece was not sorted before simultaneous RNA and DNA extraction. TCR beta cDNA came from about 470 ng total RNA, primed with a constant-region primer. Three rounds of nested multiplex PCR with slightly modified ARM-PCR produced TCR beta libraries. Running 10 cycles apiece, the first two PCR rounds relied on TRBV1-TRBV30 forward primers together with a C-beta reverse primer. From the multiplex PCR reads, TCRdb called clonotypes with MiXCR, one entry per CDR3 protein. The repertoire holds 40,000 to 55,000 distinct CDR3 sequences, with about 77% as singletons. Sample: liver tumor tissue from sampling region 5. Subset denoted: tumor region T5, tumor centre. These receptor sequences come from a man aged 35-49 years with primary liver carcinoma and hepatitis B virus infection.

A remark on this clonotype: One end of the junction fails to match germline, which may point to a read error. The chain recombines TRBV11-3 with TRBJ2-3; D is perhaps TRBD1 (6 bases). Germline V gene lookup returns CDR1 SGHNT and CDR2 YENEEA. The CDR3 totals 15 residues. As DNA, the CDR3 is TGTGCCAGCAGCTTTAGCGAGATGCGGACAGATACACAGTATTTT. This encodes CASSFSEMRTDTQYF.

In this sample, this clonotype turned up a few times. The gene calls are TRBV11-3 and TRBJ2-1; D uncertain. V was shortened by 4 bases and J by 5 bases, with 12 bases between the two germline ends. There are 14 residues in the CDR3. In germline, CDR1 is SGHNT, CDR2 YENEEA. The DNA for the CDR3 is TGTGCCAGCAGCTCAGGTGTCTCAAACAATGAGCAGTTCTTC. Its translation is CASSSGVSNNEQFF. Based on the CDR3 plus reference TRBV11-3 and TRBJ2-1, the full variable domain is EAGVVQSPRYKIIEKKQPVAFWCNPISGHNTLYWYLQNLGQGPELLIRYENEEAVDDSQLPKDRFSAERLKGVDSTLKIQPAELGDSAVYLCASSSGVSNNEQFFGPGTRLTVL.

This clonotype was observed a handful of times. Relative to the germline gene, one junction end is altered; a read error may explain this. J is TRBJ2-7 and V is TRBV4-1; a possible D gene is TRBD2 (5 bases). The CDR3 runs 16 residues. Per the germline V gene, CDR1 is MGHRA and CDR2 is YSYEKL. CDR3 bases: TGCGCCAGCAGCCGAGTAGGCCCGAGGGAAGACTACGAGCAGTGCTTC. Translated, it gives CASSRVGPREDYEQCF.

A word on this clonotype: This likely comes from a read error, as the CDR3 has no conserved phenylalanine or tryptophan at its end. The J gene is TRBJ2-1, the V gene TRBV6-5; D is unclear. Trimming left V 5 bases short and J 6 bases short, with 8 bases between. Germline CDR1 MNHEY, CDR2 SVGAGI. The CDR3 loop spans 12 amino acids. The CDR3 region is CASSQVSNEQFS. The CDR3, as DNA: TGTGCCAGCAGTCAAGTTAGCAATGAGCAGTTCTCC.

Of note for this clonotype: A much larger clone lies a single base off, so this may be a read error. The chain carries TRBV11-2 and TRBJ1-1, with D uncertain. The germline CDR1 and CDR2 sequences are SGHAT and FQNNGV. CDR3 length: 11 residues. DNA for the CDR3: TGTGCCTGCAGCCCTCGTGGCGAAGCTTTCTTT. Amino acids: CACSPRGEAFF.

This clonotype was recorded once. The V and J genes are TRBV11-1 and TRBJ2-1; weak D call: TRBD2 (5 bases). Trimming removed 11 bases at V and 4 bases at J, with 24 bases between. The length of the CDR3 is 16 residues. Germline CDR1 is SGHAT and CDR2 is FQDESV (reference sequence). DNA for the CDR3: TGTGCCTGGAGCCCCCGGGTGGCGGACTCATACAATGAGCAGTTCTTC. Translation gives CAWSPRVADSYNEQFF. The full variable domain, rest sourced from reference TRBV11-1 and TRBJ2-1, is EAEVAQSPRYKITEKSQAVAFWCDPISGHATLYWYRQILGQGPELLVQFQDESVVDDSQLPKDRFSAERLKGVDSTLKIQPAELGDSAMYLCAWSPRVADSYNEQFFGPGTRLTVL.

With regard to this clonotype: It is likely a read error, because the conserved phenylalanine at the end of the CDR3 is missing. The chain carries TRBV6-2 or TRBV6-3 and TRBJ1-2; D is undetermined. The CDR3 consists of 14 residues. The germline V gene encodes CDR1 MNHEY and CDR2 SVGEGT. Trimming took off 5 bases at V and 6 bases at J, with 16 bases between the two ends. As DNA, the CDR3 is TGTGCCAGCAGTCGCGACGGAACTATTAATGGCTACACCATC. Its translation: CASSRDGTINGYTI.

Notes on this clonotype: Possible read error: a much larger clone is one base away. This chain links TRBV20-1 with TRBJ2-1, with D possibly TRBD2 on 5 matching bases. V lost 4 bases, J lost 5 bases, and 18 bases lay in between. Germline V gene lookup returns CDR1 DFQATT and CDR2 SNEGSKA (reference sequence). CDR3 size: 15 residues. CDR3 in amino acids: CSATPRALFNNEQFF. In DNA, the CDR3 is TGCAGTGCTACCCCGCGGGCCCTTTTCAACAATGAGCAGTTCTTC.

Turning to this clonotype: The junction departs from germline at one end; a sequencing error may be responsible. The chain employs TRBV16 and TRBJ1-5; D is unclear. CDR3 size: 15 residues. Germline lookup yields CDR1 KGHSY and CDR2 FQNENV. CDR3 in amino acids: CASSQSRHSNQRQHF. The CDR3 nucleotides are TGTGCCAGCAGCCAATCGAGGCATAGCAATCAGCGCCAGCATTTT.

The sample holds one count of this clonotype. Sequence at one end of the junction differs from germline and may be a read error. The chain carries TRBV11-1 and TRBJ2-4, with 13 nucleotides matching TRBD2. This CDR3 region has 17 residues. Germline values: CDR1 SGHAT, CDR2 FQDESV (reference sequence). For the CDR3, the DNA is TGTGCCAGTAACTTTCCCGGGACTAGCGGGACAAAAAACAATCAGTACTTC. Translating it yields CASNFPGTSGTKNNQYF.

Points on this clonotype: Likely a read error: the CDR3 ends without its conserved phenylalanine or tryptophan. It is unclear where the CDR3 begins or ends on the DNA, so no DNA is shown, and the CDR3 is as TCRdb lists it. This chain joins TRBV10-3 and TRBJ2-7; the table's D call, TRBD2, was not checked against the DNA. The germline gives CDR1 ENHRY, CDR2 SYGVKD. Ends included, the CDR3 has 16 residues. The chain's CDR3 is CAISEGVTSGRGEQCS.

The table lists this clonotype with a count of one. The junction departs from germline at one end; a sequencing error may be responsible. The chain employs TRBV5-1 and TRBJ1-1; unclear D gene. There are 16 residues in the CDR3. Germline CDR1 reads SGHRS; CDR2 reads YFSETQ. CDR3 coding DNA: TGCGCCAACAGCTTAAGGACCGGGAACGTGAACTCTGAAGCTTTCTTT. Amino acids: CANSLRTGNVNSEAFF.

As regards this clonotype: A much larger clone differs by one base, so this may be a read error. The chain has TRBV7-2 and TRBJ2-1; TRBD1 might be the D (5 bases). CDR3 length equals 13 residues. CDR1 is SGHTA and CDR2 is FQGNSA in the germline V gene. The CDR3 sequence: CANSLAKGNEQFF. The CDR3 DNA reads as TGTGCCAACAGCTTAGCCAAGGGGAATGAGCAGTTCTTC. The variable domain in full, with the rest retrieved from reference TRBV7-2 and TRBJ2-1, is GAGVSQSPSNKVTEKGKDVELRCDPISGHTALYWYRQSLGQGLEFLIYFQGNSAPDKSGLPSDRFSAERTGGSVSTLTIQRTQQEDSAVYLCANSLAKGNEQFFGPGTRLTVL.

As for this clonotype: A junction end diverges from the germline sequence, so it may reflect a read error. This CDR3 reads CARGLDRDTEAVF. The DNA for the CDR3 is TGTGCTAGGGGTTTGGACAGGGACACTGAAGCTGTCTTT. The gene calls are TRBV12-5 and TRBJ1-1; 8 bases map to TRBD1. CDR3 length: 13 residues. The germline V gene has CDR1 LGHNT and CDR2 FRNRAP.

On this clonotype itself: A read error may produce the germline difference seen at one junction end. The rearrangement links TRBV29-1 to TRBJ1-1; D is unclear. The CDR3 length is 15 residues. Germline CDR1 reads SQVTM; CDR2 reads ANQGSEA. CDR3 region: CSVEAEWGMYTEASF. CDR3 in DNA: TGCAGCGTTGAAGCGGAGTGGGGAATGTACACTGAAGCTTCCTTT.

As regards this clonotype: Likely a read error: the CDR3 ends without its conserved phenylalanine or tryptophan. The DNA is left out, because the CDR3 cannot be placed on it with certainty; the CDR3 is given as TCRdb lists it. This chain connects TRBV4-3 to TRBJ1-6; TRBD1, the table's D call, was not compared with the DNA. Germline loops: CDR1 LGHNA, CDR2 YSLEER. The length of the CDR3 is 16 amino acids, counting both ends. The CDR3 loop reads CASTPGRGSYNSPLHI.

In this sample, this clonotype turned up a few times. Mismatch with germline at one junction end may stem from a read error. The V gene is TRBV5-4, the J gene TRBJ2-3; TRBD2 aligns across 7 bases. CDR1 and CDR2 from the germline V gene are SGHNT and YYREEE (reference sequence). CDR3 length: 16 residues. CDR3 sequence: CASSLERGRGTNTPYF. CDR3 nucleotide sequence: TGTGCCAGCAGCTTGGAGCGGGGCCGGGGTACAAATACGCCGTATTTT.

This clonotype was detected many times. Possible read error: a much larger clone is one base away. The chain recombines TRBV29-1 with TRBJ2-2; 8 nucleotides match TRBD1. The length of the CDR3 is 16 residues. Germline CDR1 SQVTM, CDR2 ANQGSEA. The CDR3 DNA is TGCAGCGTTGAAGGGTTGGACAGGGTGGGCACCGGGGAGCTGTCTTTT. The encoded protein is CSVEGLDRVGTGELSF.

V is TRBV11-2 and J is TRBJ1-5; tentative D call: TRBD1 (6 bases). The DNA end is more similar to TRBJ2-3, so the J call may be wrong. There are 16 residues in the CDR3. Germline V lookup: CDR1 SGHAT, CDR2 FQNNGV. CDR3 amino acids: CASSLQGGLTNQPQYF. As DNA, the CDR3 is TGTGCCAGCAGCCTACAAGGGGGATTGACGAATCAGCCCCAGTATTTT.